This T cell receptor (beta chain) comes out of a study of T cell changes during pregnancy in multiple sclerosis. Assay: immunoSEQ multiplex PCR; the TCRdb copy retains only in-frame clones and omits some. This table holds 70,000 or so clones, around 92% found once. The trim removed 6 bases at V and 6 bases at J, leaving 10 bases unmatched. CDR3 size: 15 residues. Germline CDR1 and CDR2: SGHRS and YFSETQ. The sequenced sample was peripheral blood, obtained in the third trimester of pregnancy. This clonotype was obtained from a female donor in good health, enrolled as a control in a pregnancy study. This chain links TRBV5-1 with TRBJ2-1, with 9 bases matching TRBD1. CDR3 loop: CASTRGTGYGNEQFF. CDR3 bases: TGCGCCAGCACCCGGGGGACAGGGTACGGCAATGAGCAGTTCTTC.